Listed below are T cell receptor beta chains from one sample, sequenced in a study of OX40 agonist ivuxolimab in advanced cancers. The protocol was immunoSEQ multiplex PCR, while the TCRdb copy is restricted to in-frame clones and leaves out a portion. The data hold roughly 34,000 clones, with more than 70% observed a single time. The input for sequencing was CD4+ or CD8+ T cells sorted from blood, taken in a trial of the OX40 agonist ivuxolimab. The source is an adult with an advanced solid tumor such as melanoma, head and neck, liver or kidney cancer. The CDR3 runs from the conserved cysteine through the conserved F or W. D genes are given only for firm matches. Rows may omit the clone size; those that give it use once, few, many or a size class.

TRBV27	.	TRBJ2-3	.	TGTGCCAGCAGTTTATATACGACAAGCACAGATACGCAGTATTTT	CASSLYTTSTDTQYF
TRBV19	.	TRBJ2-1	TRBD1	TGTGCCAGTAGGGACGACAGGGGGCTTTATGAGCAGTTCTTC	CASRDDRGLYEQFF
TRBV4-1	.	TRBJ1-3	.	TGCGCCAGCAGCCCAATGGGGATCCCTGGAAACACCATATATTTT	CASSPMGIPGNTIYF
TRBV15	.	TRBJ2-7	TRBD2	TGTGCCACCAGCCGAAACCTAGCGGGGTCCTACGAGCAGTACTTC	CATSRNLAGSYEQYF
TRBV7-2	once	TRBJ2-7	.	TGTGCCAGCAAGCAGGGCCACAGCTCCTACGAGCAGTACTTC	CASKQGHSSYEQYF
TRBV29-1	.	TRBJ2-2	.	TGCAGCGCCACATCGAACACCGGGGAGCTGTTTTTT	CSATSNTGELFF
TRBV7-8	.	TRBJ2-7	.	TGTGCCAGCAGCTTAGCGGGCGGGGTCAGGGGTCGCGACGAGCAGTACTTC	CASSLAGGVRGRDEQYF
TRBV10-2	.	TRBJ2-2	TRBD2	TGCGCCAGCAGTCTCCTCGGTGCGGGGGGGCCGACCGGCGGGGAGCTGTTTTTT	CASSLLGAGGPTGGELFF
TRBV2	.	TRBJ2-2	TRBD1	TGTGCCAGCAGTACGGACAGGGAGGTCACCGGGGAGCTGTTTTTT	CASSTDREVTGELFF
TRBV28	.	TRBJ2-1	.	TGTGCCAGCAGACGCCCGGGGCACCTTAGCAATGAGCAGTTCTTC	CASRRPGHLSNEQFF
TRBV27	.	TRBJ2-5	TRBD1	TGTGCCAGCAGTTTTCCCCCGGTTGACAGGGGGCCCGAAGGGCAGTACTTC	CASSFPPVDRGPEGQYF
TRBV6-4	.	TRBJ2-1	TRBD2	TGTGCCAGCAGTGCCCCTAGCGGGGGGGGGCATGAGCAGTTCTTC	CASSAPSGGGHEQFF
TRBV11-3	.	TRBJ1-6	.	TGTGCCAGCAGCTTAGACGGGAATTCACCCCTCCACTTT	CASSLDGNSPLHF
TRBV6-5	.	TRBJ1-1	.	TGTGCCACCCACGCCGGGGGCTGGGGGAACACTGAAGCTTTCTTT	CATHAGGWGNTEAFF
TRBV11-2	few	TRBJ1-2	.	TGTGCCAGCAGCCCCAGGGACGTCTCAAGAGGTGGCTACACCTTC	CASSPRDVSRGGYTF
TRBV5-1	once	TRBJ2-5	.	TGCGCCAGCAGCCTGGACGTGGGGAGTGAGACCCAGTACTTC	CASSLDVGSETQYF
TRBV14	.	TRBJ1-1	TRBD1	TGTGCCAGCAGCCATAACAGGGGAGTTGGTGAAGCTTTCTTT	CASSHNRGVGEAFF
TRBV2	.	TRBJ1-1	.	TGTGCCAGCAGCCGCGGGGGGCTTGCAGCTTTCTTT	CASSRGGLAAFF
TRBV2	.	TRBJ1-4	.	TGTGCCAGCGTTAGGGACCTTAATGAAAAACTGTTTTTT	CASVRDLNEKLFF
TRBV19	once	TRBJ2-1	.	TGTGCCAGTAGTACCCGGGGGGCTTACGATGAGCAGTTCTTC	CASSTRGAYDEQFF
TRBV7-3	.	TRBJ2-1	TRBD2	TGTGCCAGCAGTCGACCCTCCTCTAGCGGGGACTCCTACAATGAGCAGTTCTTC	CASSRPSSSGDSYNEQFF
TRBV2	.	TRBJ1-6	.	TGTGCCAGCAGTGAAGAGACAGTTCATAATTCACCCCTCCACTTT	CASSEETVHNSPLHF
TRBV11-2	.	TRBJ2-2	.	TGTGCCAGCAGCTTAGCTACGACAGGGAACACCGGGGAGCTGTTTTTT	CASSLATTGNTGELFF
TRBV28	few	TRBJ1-4	.	TGTGCCAGCAGTTCCAATGAAAAACTGTTTTTT	CASSSNEKLFF
TRBV4-2	.	TRBJ2-3	.	TGTGCCAGCAGCCAAGAATACGCCCCCGATACGCAGTATTTT	CASSQEYAPDTQYF
TRBV7-9	.	TRBJ1-1	TRBD1	TGTGCCAGCAGCTTACTGGGACAGGGGGAAGCTTTCTTT	CASSLLGQGEAFF
TRBV6-6	.	TRBJ1-6	.	TGTGCCAGCAGTTACTCGCTCGACTCACCCCTCCACTTT	CASSYSLDSPLHF
TRBV29-1	.	TRBJ2-1	.	TGCAGCGTTGACGGCAATGAGCAGTTCTTC	CSVDGNEQFF
TRBV7-2	once	TRBJ2-3	TRBD1	TGTGCCAGCAGCCACAGGGGGCCGGCAGATACGCAGTATTTT	CASSHRGPADTQYF
TRBV10-3	.	TRBJ2-2	TRBD1	TGTGCCATCAGTGCAGGACAGGGGAATACGGCCGGGGAGCTGTTTTTT	CAISAGQGNTAGELFF
TRBV15	few	TRBJ2-1	.	TGTGCCACCAGCAGAGAACAGGGCTTCCCGTACAATGAGCAGTTCTTC	CATSREQGFPYNEQFF
TRBV10-3	few	TRBJ1-4	.	TGTGCCATCAGTAGGGAAGGGAATGAAAAACTGTTTTTT	CAISREGNEKLFF
TRBV19	.	TRBJ2-7	TRBD2	TGTGCCAGTAGTACCCCTAGCGGGACAACCTACGAGCAGTACTTC	CASSTPSGTTYEQYF
TRBV30	.	TRBJ2-3	TRBD2	TGTGCCTGGAGGTCCCTAGCGGGGGGGCGGTTTACGCAGTATTTT	CAWRSLAGGRFTQYF
TRBV5-1	.	TRBJ2-1	.	TGCGCCAGCAGAAAGGGGGGACATTATGAGCATGAGCAGTTCTTC	CASRKGGHYEHEQFF
TRBV5-8	.	TRBJ2-7	TRBD1	TGTGCCAGCAGCCTCGGGACAGGGGGTCGTTACGAGCAGTACTTC	CASSLGTGGRYEQYF
TRBV9	.	TRBJ1-2	TRBD1	TGTGCCAGCAGCGGACAGGGTTTCAACTATGGCTACACCTTC	CASSGQGFNYGYTF
TRBV5-3	.	TRBJ2-1	.	TGTGCCAGGGGGAGGCATCCGCAGTTCTTC	CARGRHPQFF
TRBV5-1	.	TRBJ2-1	TRBD1	TGCGCCAGCAGCTCGGGGACAGGGATTTACAATGAGCAGTTCTTC	CASSSGTGIYNEQFF
TRBV5-1	.	TRBJ1-4	.	TGCGCCAGCAGCCCCAACTTAGGCAATTATGAAAAACTGTTTTTT	CASSPNLGNYEKLFF
TRBV4-1	few	TRBJ1-4	.	TGCGCCAGCAGCCAAGATCGAGGGGCGATTAATGAAAAACTGTTTTTT	CASSQDRGAINEKLFF